Reported below is one T cell receptor beta chain. Time point described: persistent/refractory GD, antithyroid drugs over 5 years with positive TRAb. Extracted PBMC RNA gave rise to the TCR library. This specimen comes from a study of regulatory T cells in long-lasting Graves disease. With iRepertoire HTBI primers and Arm-PCR of CDR3 regions, TCR beta libraries were built. TCRdb passed the multiplex PCR reads through MiXCR, listing each CDR3 protein once. The sample shows some 300,000 distinct CDR3 sequences, 20% to 25% of them seen only once. The V end lost 7 bases, the J end lost 0 bases, and 13 bases lay between the germline ends. Germline V gene data show CDR1 as MNHNS and CDR2 as SASEGT. This CDR3 is 14 amino acids long.

The sequencing used peripheral blood mononuclear cells (PBMCs), collected when the disease was refractory, from a patient treated with antithyroid drugs. The J gene is TRBJ2-7, the V gene TRBV6-1; D not certain. The clonotype comes from a female donor with Graves disease. CDR3 amino acids: CASTHRANSYEQYF. The CDR3 DNA follows: TGTGCCAGCACCCACCGGGCTAACTCCTACGAGCAGTACTTC.